These T cell receptor beta chains were read from a single sample in a study of blood T cell repertoires in COVID-19. Sequencing was performed with immunoSEQ multiplex PCR; in TCRdb, only in-frame clones are kept and a portion is missing. The sample lists under 250,000 clones; roughly 87% were seen once. Sequenced input: PBMCs or T cells enriched from blood (not recorded which). These receptors came from a man younger than 45 who had recovered from COVID-19. CDR3s include the opening cysteine and the closing phenylalanine or tryptophan. D genes are given only for firm matches. Clone size is stated in some rows and not others, as once, few, many or a class when expanded.

.,TRBV10-3,TRBJ2-1,.,TGTGCCATCAGTGGTATAGGCCTAGTAAACAATGAGCAGTTCTTC,CAISGIGLVNNEQFF
.,TRBV5-4,TRBJ1-1,.,TGTGCCAGCAGCTTGCAGGCCAGCATGAACACTGAAGCTTTCTTT,CASSLQASMNTEAFF
TRBD1,TRBV6-5,TRBJ1-2,.,TGTGCCAGCAGGGCGACAGGGGACTATGGCTACACCTTC,CASRATGDYGYTF
TRBD1,TRBV7-3,TRBJ1-2,.,TGTGCCAGCAGCTTAAATCCGCTACAGGGGAACTATGGCTACACCTTC,CASSLNPLQGNYGYTF
TRBD1,TRBV4-2,TRBJ1-5,.,TGTGCCAGCAGTCCTGACAGGGGGCTAAGTCAGCCCCAGCATTTT,CASSPDRGLSQPQHF
TRBD2,TRBV7-2,TRBJ2-1,.,TGTGCCAGCAGCTTAGTAGCGGGAGTGCATTATGAGCAGTTCTTC,CASSLVAGVHYEQFF
.,TRBV7-6,TRBJ1-3,.,TGTGCCAGCAGCTACCGCCGGCGGGGGACCTCTGGAAACACCATATATTTT,CASSYRRRGTSGNTIYF
TRBD2,TRBV4-2,TRBJ2-3,.,TGTGCCAGCAGCCAAGCAACGAGCGGACTAGCGGGAGATACGCAGTATTTT,CASSQATSGLAGDTQYF
TRBD2,TRBV6-5,TRBJ2-3,.,TGTGCCAGCAGCCCCCCGAGCGGGAGGGCAGATACGCAGTATTTT,CASSPPSGRADTQYF
TRBD1,TRBV18,TRBJ1-1,.,TGTGCCAGCTCACCAGCGGACAGGGTGGCTGAAGCTTTCTTT,CASSPADRVAEAFF
TRBD2,TRBV10-3,TRBJ2-2,once,TGTGCCATCAGTGTGCCTAGCGGGAACACCGGGGAGCTGTTTTTT,CAISVPSGNTGELFF
TRBD2,TRBV4-3,TRBJ2-2,.,TGCGCCAGCAGCCAAGAATGGGGGGGCACCGGGGAGCTGTTTTTT,CASSQEWGGTGELFF
TRBD1,TRBV18,TRBJ2-7,.,TGTGCCAGCTCACCACCGGCAGGGGGCGGTACCTACGAGCAGTACTTC,CASSPPAGGGTYEQYF
.,TRBV9,TRBJ1-5,.,TGTGCCAGCAGCCCCACAGGGATGCATCAGCCCCAGCATTTT,CASSPTGMHQPQHF
TRBD1,TRBV2,TRBJ1-1,.,TGTGCCAGCAGAGGAGACGGGACAGGGTTCACTGAAGCTTTCTTT,CASRGDGTGFTEAFF
.,TRBV19,TRBJ1-5,.,TGTGCCAGTAGGTCACCGAGCGGGCAGCCCCAGCATTTT,CASRSPSGQPQHF
.,TRBV13,TRBJ1-1,once,TGTGCCAGCAGCGCCGGATCGGGAGGGATCACTGAAGCTTTCTTT,CASSAGSGGITEAFF
TRBD1,TRBV19,TRBJ2-7,.,TGTGCCAGTACCGCCGCGACAGGGATTTCCTACGAGCAGTACTTC,CASTAATGISYEQYF
.,TRBV9,TRBJ1-6,.,TGTGCCAGCAGCTTGGCTGTAAATTCACCCCTCCACTTT,CASSLAVNSPLHF
.,TRBV28,TRBJ1-1,.,TGTGCCAGCAGGTACACAGGGTCCTCCACTGAAGCTTTCTTT,CASRYTGSSTEAFF
TRBD1,TRBV27,TRBJ2-1,.,TGTGCCAGCAGTTCACCGACCAGGGACAGGACTAATGAGCAGTTCTTC,CASSSPTRDRTNEQFF
TRBD2,TRBV6-5,TRBJ2-2,.,TGTGCCAGCAGTTTAATAGCGGGAGACCTCACCGGGGAGCTGTTTTTT,CASSLIAGDLTGELFF